The T cell receptor (beta chain) described here comes from a study of Ad26.COV2.S vaccination and SARS-CoV-2 variants (dated by TCRdb to the early 2020s). With regard to the full study: Vaccine-arm donors came from COV1001, a multicentre, randomized, double-blind, placebo-controlled phase I-IIa trial of Ad26.COV2.S in healthy adults. Ad26.COV2.S was administered intramuscularly at 5 x 10^10 or 1 x 10^11 viral particles, either as a single shot or as two shots given 56 days apart. Blinding of investigators to trial group allocation was maintained during experiments and outcome assessment. TCRbeta repertoire sequencing served as the tool for gauging how specific and how broad the SARS-CoV-2-reactive T cell receptors were following Ad26.COV2.S vaccination. The TCR-sequenced set comprised around 32 samples: some 19 Ad26.COV2.S vaccine recipients, 5 placebo recipients and 8 SARS-CoV-2 convalescent individuals. Participants in the trial were split at random into five groups of five each, receiving low-dose or high-dose Ad26.COV2.S once or twice, or else placebo on both occasions. Summary of the overall study and its limitations: After vaccination, substantial breadth of spike-specific CD8+ and CD4+ T cell responses was reported. The study lacked the statistical power to compare responses across vaccine doses or regimens. Compared with placebo recipients, Ad26.COV2.S recipients showed higher spike-specific TCR breadth (P = 0.0014). According to the authors, total T cell responses may have been underestimated by the TCR breadth and depth analyses. Comparable non-spike TCR breadth was observed between vaccine and placebo recipients, consistent with only spike being contained in the vaccine.

The immunoSEQ Assay was used to sequence TCRbeta CDR3 regions. After extraction, genomic DNA underwent amplification by bias-controlled multiplex PCR, followed by high-throughput sequencing. The authors' analysis ran thus. Collapsing and filtering of sequences were performed to quantify the absolute abundance of each unique TCRbeta CDR3 region. T cell fraction was estimated by normalizing TCRbeta template counts to usable DNA, which was measured by amplifying reference genes present in all nucleated cells. Repertoire TCRs were annotated as SARS-CoV-2-specific by exact matching of V gene, CDR3 amino acid sequence and J gene to a known reactive TCR set. MIRA supplied the reference SARS-CoV-2 TCR set, which was filtered for enrichment in COVID-19-positive ImmuneCODE repertoires so that public or cross-reactive TCRs were removed. Using the MIRA antigens, annotated TCRs were further analysed by specific ORF or by position within an ORF. Depth was the summed frequency of annotated unique rearrangements, while breadth was defined as annotated unique rearrangements over total unique productive rearrangements. Group comparisons of TCR breadth used two-sided Wilcoxon rank-sum tests. The immuneACCESS repertoire file appears here via TCRdb, limited to in-frame rearrangements. These files lack a portion of the clones; in checked studies, under half of the deficit traces to unresolved V genes, and the cause of the others is not known. V and J calls and clone size are as listed in that table; D and trimming were resolved from the DNA. This sample holds fewer than 500,000 clones; 75% to 90% were observed only once. About 2.4% of the sample lies in the top ten.

Regarding this clone: Its antigen remains unidentified. Per-base quality was not reported, and no clone a single base away is much larger than it.

The treatment or condition label on this specimen signifies: over 15 received Ad26.COV2.S at low or high dose, single or two shots; about 5 received placebo; per-sample allocation not given. For vaccine and placebo recipients, the sequenced repertoires came from samples collected on day 63 after the first injection. Cohort 1b enrolled about two dozen adults aged 18-55 years at a single site in Boston, USA, between 29 July and 7 August 2020. Ad26.COV2.S was a replication-incompetent adenovirus type 26 vector that expressed a prefusion-stabilized SARS-CoV-2 spike protein derived from the original Wuhan strain. Via the germline V gene (reference sequence), CDR1 is SGHNT and CDR2 YYREEE. Trimming accounts for 4 bases at V and 4 bases at J, while the number of junction bases matched to no gene is 4. The CDR3 goes from the cysteine to the phenylalanine over 14 residues. Of the read, only the CDR3 DNA is kept; its 42 bases are in frame from base 1.

This material consisted of peripheral blood, taken in a trial of Ad26.COV2.S vaccine versus placebo. The chain is made from TRBV5-4 and TRBJ2-1; 8 junctional bases match TRBD2. The TCR comes from a person between 18 and 59 years old who received the Ad26.COV2.S COVID-19 vaccine or a placebo. Here is the DNA: TGTGCCAGCAGCACACTAGCGGTTTACAATGAGCAGTTCTTC. Translated, this is CASSTLAVYNEQFF.